Below, 15 T cell receptor beta chains from the same sample are listed, as sequenced in a study of shared clonotypes between healthy human individuals. Profiling relied on immunoSEQ multiplex PCR, and the TCRdb table lists in-frame clones only, not all of them. The table records about 380,000 clones, 96% of them present only once. Sequenced: memory CD8+ T cells sorted from blood. Subset noted: CD45RO+ cells pooled with CCR7-negative TemRA cells. All receptors come from a man aged 25-45 years in good health.

The rearrangement links TRBV4-1 to TRBJ1-5, with 7 bases fitting TRBD1. Trimming cost V 4 bases and J 3 bases; bases outside gene matches: 6. CDR1 is MGHRA, CDR2 YSYEKL, per germline. The CDR3 spans 15 residues. The CDR3 protein is CASSRGTAFNQPQHF. The CDR3 nucleotides are TGCGCCAGCAGCCGAGGGACAGCCTTCAATCAGCCCCAGCATTTT.

The chain carries TRBV5-4 and TRBJ2-7; 11 nucleotides match TRBD2. J was trimmed by 4 bases and V by 6 bases; bases with no gene match: 6. Looked up from germline, CDR1 is SGHNT and CDR2 is YYREEE (reference sequence). This CDR3 has 14 residues. CDR3 sequence: CASTSGTSGYEQYF. CDR3 DNA sequence: TGTGCCAGCACCTCAGGGACTAGCGGATACGAGCAGTACTTC. The entire variable domain, with the rest obtained from reference TRBV5-4 and TRBJ2-7, is as follows: ETGVTQSPTHLIKTRGQQVTLRCSSQSGHNTVSWYQQALGQGPQFIFQYYREEENGRGNFPPRFSGLQFPNYSSELNVNALELDDSALYLCASTSGTSGYEQYFGPGTRLTVT.

J is TRBJ2-7 and V is TRBV28; TRBD2 aligns across 12 bases. The CDR3 length is 18 residues. V trimming: 2 bases; J trimming: 3 bases; junction bases outside the gene matches: 11. Germline lookup yields CDR1 MDHEN and CDR2 SYDVKM. The CDR3 DNA follows: TGTGCCAGCAGTTTACCCCAATGGACTAGCGGGAATATCTACGAGCAGTACTTC. Translation: CASSLPQWTSGNIYEQYF.

This rearrangement joins TRBV7-3 to TRBJ2-1; the match to TRBD2 covers 12 bases. Looked up from germline, CDR1 is SGHTA and CDR2 is FQGTGA. This CDR3 comprises 15 residues. Trimming at V came to 5 bases and at J to 5 bases, leaving 4 bases not matched to a gene. The CDR3 DNA reads TGTGCCAGCAGCGAGCTAGCGGGAGGGAACAATGAGCAGTTCTTC. It yields the protein CASSELAGGNNEQFF.

The J gene is TRBJ2-3, the V gene TRBV7-2; D is uncertain. CDR1 and CDR2 from the germline V gene are SGHTA and FQGNSA. The CDR3 loop spans 11 amino acids. V lost 0 bases, J lost 7 bases, and 2 bases lay in between. CDR3 in DNA: TGTGCCAGCAGCTTAGCGAATACGCAGTATTTT. This codes for CASSLANTQYF.

CDR3 amino acids: CASSGTSGRVETQYF. The CDR3 bases are TGTGCCAGCAGTGGGACTAGCGGGAGAGTGGAGACCCAGTACTTC. V usage is TRBV6-1 and J usage is TRBJ2-5, with 13 bases aligning to TRBD2. This CDR3 comprises 15 residues. CDR1 is MNHNS and CDR2 is SASEGT in the germline V gene. The V and J ends lost 4 bases and 5 bases, in that order; junction bases with no gene match: 4.

CDR3 coding DNA: TGTGCCATCAGTGATTGGGGGATAGACTATGGCTACACCTTC. Its translation is CAISDWGIDYGYTF. The chain carries TRBV10-3 and TRBJ1-2; D may be TRBD1 (5 bases). The CDR3 totals 14 residues. Germline assignment: CDR1 ENHRY and CDR2 SYGVKD. Trimming took 3 bases from V and 3 from J, leaving 11 bases between them.

Of note for this clone: Other DNA sequences from this sample encode an identical CDR3 as well. The chain uses TRBV5-1 and TRBJ2-7, with 10 bases aligning to TRBD2. Trimming cost V 2 bases and J 2 bases; bases outside gene matches: 1. CDR1 SGHRS and CDR2 YFSETQ come from the germline V gene. This CDR3 contains 14 residues. Here the CDR3 DNA reads TGCGCCAGCAGCTTAGCGGGAGGGCCCTACGAGCAGTACTTC. It translates to CASSLAGGPYEQYF.

The rearrangement joins TRBV10-3 to TRBJ2-7, with 10 nucleotides matching TRBD2. The CDR3 is made up of 13 amino acids. Germline V lookup: CDR1 ENHRY, CDR2 SYGVKD. With V trimmed by 6 bases and J by 2 bases, 1 base remained unmatched. The CDR3: CAIRLAGAYEQYF. The CDR3 region has the DNA TGTGCCATCAGGCTAGCGGGAGCCTACGAGCAGTACTTC.

The rearrangement uses TRBV28 and TRBJ2-7, with D perhaps matching TRBD1 (6 bases). V was cut by 2 bases and J by 3 bases, with 14 bases left in between. Looked up from germline, CDR1 is MDHEN and CDR2 is SYDVKM. This CDR3 is built from 15 residues. CDR3: CASSLIGRGNYEQYF. The CDR3 DNA is TGTGCCAGCAGTTTAATAGGCAGGGGAAACTACGAGCAGTACTTC.

The genes are TRBV28 and TRBJ2-7, with 7 bases matching TRBD2. This CDR3 has 14 residues. With 6 bases clipped from V and 2 bases from J, the junction kept 7 bases outside the gene matches. The germline V gene encodes CDR1 MDHEN and CDR2 SYDVKM. Written as DNA, the CDR3 is TGTGCCAGCAGAGCGGGATCGTCACCCTACGAGCAGTACTTC. Its protein is CASRAGSSPYEQYF.

The chain couples TRBV7-9 to TRBJ2-6; TRBD2 agrees at 10 bases. Per germline, CDR1 SEHNR and CDR2 FQNEAQ (reference sequence). The CDR3 covers 18 residues. The J segment lost 4 bases and the V segment lost 5 bases, leaving 11 bases of the junction unmatched. The CDR3 sequence is CASSPRLAGVSGANVLTF. CDR3 bases: TGTGCCAGCAGCCCCCGGCTAGCGGGAGTGAGCGGGGCCAACGTCCTGACTTTC. The variable domain in full, completed from reference TRBV7-9 and TRBJ2-6, reads DTGVSQNPRHKITKRGQNVTFRCDPISEHNRLYWYRQTLGQGPEFLTYFQNEAQLEKSRLLSDRFSAERPKGSFSTLEIQRTEQGDSAMYLCASSPRLAGVSGANVLTFGAGSRLTVL.

To note about this clone: At one end, the junction sequence differs from germline, possibly due to a read error. CDR3 coding DNA: TGCGCCAGCAGCCAAGATATCCGGGGTGGGCCTTACAGTGAGCAGTTCTTC. This codes for CASSQDIRGGPYSEQFF. This chain joins TRBV4-1 and TRBJ2-1, with D possibly matching TRBD2 (5 bases). Germline loops: CDR1 MGHRA, CDR2 YSYEKL. The length of the CDR3 is 17 residues.

This rearrangement joins TRBV11-2 to TRBJ2-3; 8 nucleotides line up with TRBD2. The CDR3 totals 16 residues. With 1 base clipped from V and 4 bases from J, the junction kept 7 bases outside the gene matches. Germline values: CDR1 SGHAT, CDR2 FQNNGV. As DNA, the CDR3 is TGTGCCAGCAGCTTAGGAGCTGGACTAGCAGCAGATACGCAGTATTTT. This sequence encodes CASSLGAGLAADTQYF.

V and J are TRBV6-6 and TRBJ2-7; D is uncertain. V was shortened by 5 bases and J by 4 bases, with 15 bases between the two germline ends. CDR3 size: 14 residues. Looked up from germline, CDR1 is MNHNY and CDR2 is SVGAGI (reference sequence). The CDR3: CASSPLTTQYEQYF. The CDR3 DNA reads as TGTGCCAGCAGTCCCCTCACGACGCAATACGAGCAGTACTTC.